This entry lists 10 T cell receptor beta chains sequenced from one sample in a study of graft-versus-host responses after intestinal transplantation. Their target antigens are unknown. Produced via immunoSEQ multiplex PCR; TCRdb's table is partial and in-frame only. The repertoire includes 96,000 or so clones, about 94% of them detected once, and around 0.17% sits in the top ten. This material consisted of unstimulated CD4+ T cells sorted from spleen or lymph node cells, taken before intestinal transplant. The origin of the receptors is a human donor who received an intestinal transplant.

The DNA for the CDR3 is TGTGCCCGAGGGACAGGTGCTAACTATGGCTACACCTTC. This codes for CARGTGANYGYTF. The V call is TRBV30, the J call TRBJ1-2; 8 bases line up with TRBD1. The CDR3 runs 13 residues. The germline V gene encodes CDR1 GTSNPN and CDR2 SVGIG (reference sequence). Trimming at V came to 8 bases and at J to 0 bases, leaving 5 bases not matched to a gene.

The chain employs TRBV4-1 and TRBJ2-1; TRBD2 matches 12 bases. Germline V lookup: CDR1 MGHRA, CDR2 YSYEKL. The CDR3 runs to 18 residues. The trim removed 3 bases at V and 8 bases at J, leaving 14 bases unmatched. The CDR3 bases are TGCGCCAGCAGCCACCCGAGCGGGGCTAGCGGGAGGGGGGATGAGCAGTTCTTC. It translates to CASSHPSGASGRGDEQFF.

The CDR3 region is CASRTGGEPKNIQYF. CDR3 DNA sequence: TGTGCCAGCAGAACCGGGGGGGAACCCAAAAACATTCAGTACTTC. This sequence joins TRBV2 and TRBJ2-4; 8 bases align to TRBD2. Germline values: CDR1 SNHLY, CDR2 FYNNEI. The V gene end was trimmed by 6 bases and the J gene end by 2 bases; junction bases not matched to a gene: 6. The CDR3 sequence is 15 residues long.

The chain uses TRBV4-3 and TRBJ2-2, with D unclear. The CDR3 extends over 15 amino acids. Trimming cost V 4 bases and J 4 bases, with 13 bases left between them. Germline CDR1 reads LGHNA; CDR2 reads YSLEER. In DNA, the CDR3 is TGCGCCAGCAGCCCTCACCCGCGTGGCACCGGGGAGCTGTTTTTT. This gives the protein CASSPHPRGTGELFF.

CDR3 DNA: TGTGCCAGCAGTTACAGGGGGTCGGATATAGATACGCAGTATTTT. Protein sequence: CASSYRGSDIDTQYF. The genes are TRBV2 and TRBJ2-3, with TRBD1 matching over 8 bases. CDR1 is SNHLY and CDR2 is FYNNEI in the germline V gene. Losses at the gene ends were 5 bases for V and 5 bases for J; bases not matched to a gene: 9. The CDR3 covers 15 residues.

The chain couples TRBV5-5 to TRBJ1-1; D remains unclear. The CDR3 has 14 amino acids. Germline CDR1 SGHKS, CDR2 YYEKEE (reference sequence). V shed 5 bases and J shed 5 bases, with 16 bases lying between them. The CDR3 spells CASRPREIRTEAFF. CDR3 sequence (DNA): TGTGCCAGCAGGCCCCGGGAAATCAGAACTGAAGCTTTCTTT.

This chain connects TRBV5-4 to TRBJ2-1, with D possibly matching TRBD1 (6 bases). This CDR3 is 13 amino acids long. V gave up 4 bases and J gave up 8 bases, with 13 bases separating them. CDR1 SGHNT and CDR2 YYREEE come from the germline V gene (reference sequence). The CDR3 sequence: CASSPQGSDEQFF. CDR3 sequence (DNA): TGTGCCAGCAGCCCTCAGGGGAGTGATGAGCAGTTCTTC.

The sample holds one count of this clone. This chain links TRBV5-6 with TRBJ2-3; TRBD2 matches at 8 bases. Germline V gene lookup returns CDR1 SGHDT and CDR2 YYEEEE. The V and J ends lost 4 bases and 11 bases, in that order; junction bases with no gene match: 21. This CDR3 is 17 amino acids long. CDR3 coding DNA: TGTGCCAGCAGCCCCGGGTTGGGGCGGGGGGCCCCGGGTGGGCAGTATTTT. This translates into CASSPGLGRGAPGGQYF.

CDR3 amino acids: CASSLSGEDINEKLFF. CDR3 coding DNA: TGTGCCAGCAGCTTATCGGGTGAGGATATTAATGAAAAACTGTTTTTT. V usage is TRBV7-3 and J usage is TRBJ1-4; D gene unclear. This CDR3 contains 16 residues. Per the germline V gene, CDR1 is SGHTA and CDR2 is FQGTGA. V dropped 2 bases and J dropped 4 bases, with 14 bases sitting between them.

The chain links TRBV5-1 to TRBJ2-1, with TRBD1 identical over 9 bases. Looked up from germline, CDR1 is SGHRS and CDR2 is YFSETQ. The CDR3 loop spans 15 amino acids. Trimming took 0 bases from V and 7 from J; bases not matched to a gene: 5. In nucleotides, the CDR3 is TGCGCCAGCAGCTTGGCCCCCGGGACAGGGAATGAGCAGTTCTTC. Its protein product is CASSLAPGTGNEQFF. Using reference TRBV5-1 and TRBJ2-1 for the parts outside the CDR3, the full variable domain is KAGVTQTPRYLIKTRGQQVTLSCSPISGHRSVSWYQQTPGQGLQFLFEYFSETQRNKGNFPGRFSGRQFSNSRSEMNVSTLELGDSALYLCASSLAPGTGNEQFFGPGTRLTVL.